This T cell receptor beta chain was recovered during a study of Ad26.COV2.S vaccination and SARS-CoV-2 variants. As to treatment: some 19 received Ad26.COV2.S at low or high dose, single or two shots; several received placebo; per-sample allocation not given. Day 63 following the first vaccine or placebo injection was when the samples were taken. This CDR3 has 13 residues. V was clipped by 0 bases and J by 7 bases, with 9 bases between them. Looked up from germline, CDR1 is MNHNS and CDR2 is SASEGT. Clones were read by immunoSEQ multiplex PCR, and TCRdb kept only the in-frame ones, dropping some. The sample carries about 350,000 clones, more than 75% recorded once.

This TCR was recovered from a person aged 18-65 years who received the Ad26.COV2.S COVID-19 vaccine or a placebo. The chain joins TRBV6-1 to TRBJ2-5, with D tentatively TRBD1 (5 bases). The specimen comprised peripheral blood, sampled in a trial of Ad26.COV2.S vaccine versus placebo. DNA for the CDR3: TGTGCCAGCAGTGAAGCAGGGGCTGCGACCCAGTACTTC. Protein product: CASSEAGAATQYF.